The text below deals with one TCR beta chain. This specimen belongs to a study of T-cell reconstitution after alpha-beta-depleted transplantation in children. From germline, CDR1 is SQVTM and CDR2 ANQGSEA. This CDR3 region has 11 residues. V gave up 7 bases and J gave up 6 bases, with 12 bases separating them. During its preparation, the TCRbeta library received unique molecular identifiers. From the PCR reads, TCRdb called clonotypes with MiXCR, one entry per CDR3 protein. The sample lists fewer than 550,000 distinct CDR3 sequences; about a sixth were seen once. The clonotype originates from a boy under three years old who had a stem cell transplant for Wiskott-Aldrich syndrome, so the T cells may come from the graft donor. The genes are TRBV29-1 and TRBJ1-1; D unclear. The sample here was PBMCs, mostly from graft donor cells, taken 360 days after TCRalphabeta/CD19-depleted stem cell transplant. The CDR3 DNA reads TGCAGCGCCGGGTCGGCCGCTGAAGCTTTCTTT. Protein sequence: CSAGSAAEAFF.